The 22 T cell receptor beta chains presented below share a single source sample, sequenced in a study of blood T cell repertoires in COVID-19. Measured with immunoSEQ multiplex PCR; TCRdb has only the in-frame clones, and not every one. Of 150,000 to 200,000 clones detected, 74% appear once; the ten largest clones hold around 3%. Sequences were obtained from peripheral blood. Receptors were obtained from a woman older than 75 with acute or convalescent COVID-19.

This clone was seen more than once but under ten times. This chain's CDR3 is CASSLDRYQPQHF. CDR3 nucleotide sequence: TGTGCCAGCAGCTTAGATCGGTATCAGCCCCAGCATTTT. The V and J genes are TRBV7-2 and TRBJ1-5; D uncertain. V was shortened by 1 base and J by 5 bases, with 6 bases between the two germline ends. There are 13 residues in the CDR3. The germline CDR1 and CDR2 sequences are SGHTA and FQGNSA.

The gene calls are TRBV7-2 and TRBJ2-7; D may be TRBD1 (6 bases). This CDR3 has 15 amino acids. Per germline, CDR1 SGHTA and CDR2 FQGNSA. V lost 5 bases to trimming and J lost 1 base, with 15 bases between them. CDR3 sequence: CASSPQGQPSYEQYF. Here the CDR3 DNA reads TGTGCCAGCAGCCCGCAAGGACAGCCATCCTACGAGCAGTACTTC.

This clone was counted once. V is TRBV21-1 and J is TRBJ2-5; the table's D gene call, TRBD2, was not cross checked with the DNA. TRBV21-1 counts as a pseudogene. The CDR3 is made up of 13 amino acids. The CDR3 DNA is TGTGCCAGCGATGAGAGGCTGGTGGAGACCCAGTACTTC. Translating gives CASDERLVETQYF.

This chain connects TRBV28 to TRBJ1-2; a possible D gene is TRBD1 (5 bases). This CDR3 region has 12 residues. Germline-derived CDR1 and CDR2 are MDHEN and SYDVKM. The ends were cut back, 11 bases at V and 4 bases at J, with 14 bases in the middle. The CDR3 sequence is CAGGGELYGYTF. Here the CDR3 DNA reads TGTGCCGGGGGAGGAGAGCTCTATGGCTACACCTTC.

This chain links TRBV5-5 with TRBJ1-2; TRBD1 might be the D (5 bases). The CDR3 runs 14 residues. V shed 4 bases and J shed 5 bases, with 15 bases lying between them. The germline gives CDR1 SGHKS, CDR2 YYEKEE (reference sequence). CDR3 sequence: CASSPDRGRYGYTF. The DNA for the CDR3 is TGTGCCAGCAGCCCTGATAGGGGTCGATATGGCTACACCTTC.

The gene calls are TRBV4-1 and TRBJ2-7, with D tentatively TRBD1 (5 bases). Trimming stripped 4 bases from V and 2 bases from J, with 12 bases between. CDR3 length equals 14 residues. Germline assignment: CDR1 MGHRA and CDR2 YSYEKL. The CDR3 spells CASSLTGPTYEQYF. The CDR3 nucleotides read TGCGCCAGCAGCCTCACAGGTCCTACCTACGAGCAGTACTTC.

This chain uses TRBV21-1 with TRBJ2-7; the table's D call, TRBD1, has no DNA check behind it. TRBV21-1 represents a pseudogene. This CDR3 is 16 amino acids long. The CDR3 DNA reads TGTGCCAGCAGATTCAGGGGTAGGGGACCCCCCTACGAGCAGTACTTC. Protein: CASRFRGRGPPYEQYF.

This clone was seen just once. The CDR3 loop reads CATAGSPSYEQYF. In DNA, the CDR3 is TGTGCCACCGCCGGGAGTCCGTCCTACGAGCAGTACTTC. The chain employs TRBV2 and TRBJ2-7; weak D call: TRBD2 (6 bases). This CDR3 spans 13 amino acids. Germline V gene lookup returns CDR1 SNHLY and CDR2 FYNNEI. The V end lost 10 bases, the J end lost 1 base, and 14 bases lay between the germline ends.

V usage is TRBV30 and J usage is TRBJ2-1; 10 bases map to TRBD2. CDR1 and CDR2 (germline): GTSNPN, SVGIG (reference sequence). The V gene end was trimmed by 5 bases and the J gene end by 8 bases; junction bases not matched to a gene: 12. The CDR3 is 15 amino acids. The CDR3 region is CAWDLSGRALDEQFF. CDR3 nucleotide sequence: TGTGCCTGGGACCTAAGCGGGAGGGCCTTGGATGAGCAGTTCTTC.

In DNA, the CDR3 is TGCGCCAGCAGCTGGACTAGCGGCACAGATACGCAGTATTTT. Its protein product is CASSWTSGTDTQYF. The chain has TRBV5-1 and TRBJ2-3; TRBD2 matches at 9 bases. V was pared by 3 bases and J by 1 base, with 0 bases of the junction left unmatched. Germline CDR1 SGHRS, CDR2 YFSETQ. CDR3 length: 14 residues.

The CDR3 nucleotides are TGTGCCAGCAGTTACAGCGGGAGAGTTGCAGATACGCAGTATTTT. Its protein is CASSYSGRVADTQYF. The rearrangement uses TRBV28 and TRBJ2-3; TRBD2 matches at 8 bases. V gave up 4 bases and J gave up 4 bases; unmatched junction bases: 7. This CDR3 contains 15 residues. Per germline, CDR1 MDHEN and CDR2 SYDVKM. Using reference TRBV28 and TRBJ2-3 for the parts outside the CDR3, the full variable domain is DVKVTQSSRYLVKRTGEKVFLECVQDMDHENMFWYRQDPGLGLRLIYFSYDVKMKEKGDIPEGYSVSREKKERFSLILESASTNQTSMYLCASSYSGRVADTQYFGPGTRLTVL.

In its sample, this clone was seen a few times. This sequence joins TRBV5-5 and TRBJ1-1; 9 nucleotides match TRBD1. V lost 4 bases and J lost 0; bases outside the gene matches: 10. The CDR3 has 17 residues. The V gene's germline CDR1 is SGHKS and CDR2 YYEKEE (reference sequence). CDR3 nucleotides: TGTGCCAGCAGCATCTCCGGGACAGGGTCCATGAACACTGAAGCTTTCTTT. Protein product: CASSISGTGSMNTEAFF. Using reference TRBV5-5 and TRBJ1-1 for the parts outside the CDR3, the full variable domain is DAGVTQSPTHLIKTRGQQVTLRCSPISGHKSVSWYQQVLGQGPQFIFQYYEKEERGRGNFPDRFSARQFPNYSSELNVNALLLGDSALYLCASSISGTGSMNTEAFFGQGTRLTVV.

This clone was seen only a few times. DNA of the CDR3: TGTGCCATCAGTGAAAATTGGGGGGACAGTCTAACTGAAGCTTTCTTT. Protein sequence: CAISENWGDSLTEAFF. This chain uses TRBV10-3 with TRBJ1-1, with TRBD1 identical over 7 bases. V trimming: 3 bases; J trimming: 5 bases; junction bases outside the gene matches: 12. CDR1 and CDR2 (germline): ENHRY, SYGVKD. This CDR3 is built from 16 residues.

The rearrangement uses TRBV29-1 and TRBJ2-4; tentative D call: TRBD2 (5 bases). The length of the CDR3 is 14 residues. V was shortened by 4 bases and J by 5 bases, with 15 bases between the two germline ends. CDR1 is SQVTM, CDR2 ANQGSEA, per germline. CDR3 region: CSVAAPGKENIQYF. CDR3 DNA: TGCAGCGTTGCCGCCCCGGGGAAGGAAAACATTCAGTACTTC.

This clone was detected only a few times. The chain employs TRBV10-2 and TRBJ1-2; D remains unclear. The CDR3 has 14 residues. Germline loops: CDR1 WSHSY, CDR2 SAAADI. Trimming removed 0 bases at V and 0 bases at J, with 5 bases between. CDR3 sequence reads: CASSESVANYGYTF. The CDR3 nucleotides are TGCGCCAGCAGTGAGTCCGTAGCTAACTATGGCTACACCTTC.

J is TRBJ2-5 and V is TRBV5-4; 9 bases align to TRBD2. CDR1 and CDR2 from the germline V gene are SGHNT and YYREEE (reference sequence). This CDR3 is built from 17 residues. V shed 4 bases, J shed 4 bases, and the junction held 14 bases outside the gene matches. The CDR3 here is CASSQERSGRWTETQYF. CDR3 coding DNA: TGTGCCAGCAGCCAAGAACGGAGCGGGAGGTGGACAGAGACCCAGTACTTC. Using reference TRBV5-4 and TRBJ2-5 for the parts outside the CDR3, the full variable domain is ETGVTQSPTHLIKTRGQQVTLRCSSQSGHNTVSWYQQALGQGPQFIFQYYREEENGRGNFPPRFSGLQFPNYSSELNVNALELDDSALYLCASSQERSGRWTETQYFGPGTRLLVL.

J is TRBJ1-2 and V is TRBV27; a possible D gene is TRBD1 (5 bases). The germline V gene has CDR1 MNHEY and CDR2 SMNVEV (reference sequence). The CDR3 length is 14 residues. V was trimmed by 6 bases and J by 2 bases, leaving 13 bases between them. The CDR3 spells CASSPRRGNYGYTF. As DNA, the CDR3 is TGTGCCAGCAGCCCACGGAGGGGAAACTATGGCTACACCTTC.

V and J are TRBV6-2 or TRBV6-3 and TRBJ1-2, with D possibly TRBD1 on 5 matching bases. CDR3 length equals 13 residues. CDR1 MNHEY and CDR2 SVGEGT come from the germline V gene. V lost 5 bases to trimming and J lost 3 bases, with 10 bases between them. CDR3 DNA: TGTGCCAGCAGTGCGGGGGAGGACTATGGCTACACCTTC. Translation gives CASSAGEDYGYTF.

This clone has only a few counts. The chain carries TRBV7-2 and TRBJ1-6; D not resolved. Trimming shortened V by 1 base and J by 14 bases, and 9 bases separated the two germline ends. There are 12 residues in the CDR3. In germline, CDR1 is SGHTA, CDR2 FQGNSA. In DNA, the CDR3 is TGTGCCAGCAGCTTAGAGTACGGGACCCTCCACTTT. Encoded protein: CASSLEYGTLHF.

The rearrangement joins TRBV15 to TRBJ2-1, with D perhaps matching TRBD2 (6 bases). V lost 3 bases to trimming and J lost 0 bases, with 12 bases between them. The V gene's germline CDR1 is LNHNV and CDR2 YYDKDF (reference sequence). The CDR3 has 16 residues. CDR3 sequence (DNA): TGTGCCACCAGCAGCCCGCTAGCGCGCTCCTACAATGAGCAGTTCTTC. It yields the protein CATSSPLARSYNEQFF. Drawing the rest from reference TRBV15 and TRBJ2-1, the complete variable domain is DAMVIQNPRYQVTQFGKPVTLSCSQTLNHNVMYWYQQKSSQAPKLLFHYYDKDFNNEADTPDNFQSRRPNTSFCFLDIRSPGLGDTAMYLCATSSPLARSYNEQFFGPGTRLTVL.

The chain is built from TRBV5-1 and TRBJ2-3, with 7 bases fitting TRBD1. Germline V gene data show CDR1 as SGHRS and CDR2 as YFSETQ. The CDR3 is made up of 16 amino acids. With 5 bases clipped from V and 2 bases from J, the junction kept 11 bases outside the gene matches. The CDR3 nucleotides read TGCGCCAGCAGAGAAGCGACAGGGCTTTCCACAGATACGCAGTATTTT. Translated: CASREATGLSTDTQYF.

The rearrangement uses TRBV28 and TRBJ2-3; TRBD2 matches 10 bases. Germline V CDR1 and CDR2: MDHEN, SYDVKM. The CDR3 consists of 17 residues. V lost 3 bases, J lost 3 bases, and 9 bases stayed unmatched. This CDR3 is CASSFSSGRDGTDTQYF. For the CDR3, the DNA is TGTGCCAGCAGTTTTTCTAGCGGGAGAGATGGAACAGATACGCAGTATTTT. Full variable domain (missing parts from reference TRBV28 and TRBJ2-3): DVKVTQSSRYLVKRTGEKVFLECVQDMDHENMFWYRQDPGLGLRLIYFSYDVKMKEKGDIPEGYSVSREKKERFSLILESASTNQTSMYLCASSFSSGRDGTDTQYFGPGTRLTVL.